The TCR beta chain under discussion was sequenced for a study of OX40 agonist ivuxolimab in advanced cancers. Across the whole study: Patients took ivuxolimab, an agonistic anti-OX40 (CD134) antibody.

Using immunoSEQ multiplex PCR, the repertoire was profiled, and TCRdb retains in-frame clones only, with some absent. The profile shows about 64,000 clones, roughly 80% of them singletons. This TCR was recovered from an adult with an advanced solid tumor such as melanoma, head and neck, liver or kidney cancer. Specimen: CD4+ or CD8+ T cells sorted from blood, collected in a trial of the OX40 agonist ivuxolimab.

The chain's CDR3 is CASKDPTGDTEAFF. The CDR3 region has the DNA TGTGCCAGCAAAGACCCGACAGGGGACACTGAAGCTTTCTTT. The rearrangement uses TRBV6-6 and TRBJ1-1; TRBD1 matches 8 bases. Germline CDR1 is MNHNY and CDR2 is SVGAGI (reference sequence). With 7 bases clipped from V and 3 bases from J, the junction kept 7 bases outside the gene matches. The CDR3 covers 14 residues.